This T cell receptor (beta chain) was identified in a study of CD8+ T cells in alopecia areata. Regarding this clone: No antigen is known for it.

Sequencing relied on a cDNA template that was reverse transcribed from extracted RNA. The method was immunoSEQ multiplex PCR; TCRdb's version includes in-frame clones alone and lacks a portion of them. Of fewer than 250,000 clones in the sample, around three fifths are singletons; the top ten hold 4% to 5%. Points from the study as a whole: Researchers report lesional scalp, most notably alopecia totalis/universalis, outstripped normal scalp in clonality.

V was trimmed by 8 bases and J by 14 bases, leaving 19 bases between them. CDR3 length: 13 amino acids. Per the germline V gene, CDR1 is MNHEY and CDR2 is SVGAGI. Specified treatment: oral pan-JAK inhibitor, 5-10 mg twice daily. The receptor's source is a human donor with alopecia areata. The specimen was CD4+ T cells sorted from blood, collected at week 4, from a patient treated with tofacitinib. The chain has TRBV6-5 and TRBJ1-6; the D is unclear. The chain's CDR3 is CASRLTPLSTLHF. CDR3 nucleotides: TGTGCCAGCCGTTTAACGCCACTCTCCACCCTCCACTTT.